A single sample is the source of the 2 T cell receptor beta chains below, sequenced in a study of beta chain features in type 1 diabetes. What was sequenced were expressed TCRB transcripts, since all of the isolated RNA had been reverse transcribed. The method was immunoSEQ multiplex PCR; TCRdb's version includes in-frame clones alone and lacks a portion of them. This sample has 600,000 to 700,000 clones, with around 12% found just once. Broader study findings: When Type 1 diabetes patients were examined, their TCRB CDR3s proved moderately but significantly shorter in all four CD4+ subsets.

Their antigens remain unidentified. Sequencing was done on a sample of naive CD4+ T cells from blood. The receptors were sampled from a young man with type 1 diabetes.

This chain links TRBV7-2 with TRBJ2-2, with 7 nucleotides matching TRBD1. The CDR3 totals 15 residues. With V trimmed by 4 bases and J by 2 bases, 4 bases remained unmatched. CDR1 is SGHTA and CDR2 is FQGNSA in the germline V gene. CDR3 region: CASSSRQGNTGELFF. DNA for the CDR3: TGTGCCAGCAGCTCGCGACAGGGAAACACCGGGGAGCTGTTTTTT. The whole variable domain, remainder taken from reference TRBV7-2 and TRBJ2-2, is GAGVSQSPSNKVTEKGKDVELRCDPISGHTALYWYRQSLGQGLEFLIYFQGNSAPDKSGLPSDRFSAERTGGSVSTLTIQRTQQEDSAVYLCASSSRQGNTGELFFGEGSRLTVL.

The rearrangement joins TRBV7-9 to TRBJ1-3; D remains ambiguous. Germline lookup yields CDR1 SEHNR and CDR2 FQNEAQ (reference sequence). The length of the CDR3 is 15 residues. Trimming stripped 5 bases from V and 0 bases from J, with 11 bases between. The CDR3 DNA sequence: TGTGCCAGCAGCACTGACACGATCTCTGGAAACACCATATATTTT. Amino acids: CASSTDTISGNTIYF.